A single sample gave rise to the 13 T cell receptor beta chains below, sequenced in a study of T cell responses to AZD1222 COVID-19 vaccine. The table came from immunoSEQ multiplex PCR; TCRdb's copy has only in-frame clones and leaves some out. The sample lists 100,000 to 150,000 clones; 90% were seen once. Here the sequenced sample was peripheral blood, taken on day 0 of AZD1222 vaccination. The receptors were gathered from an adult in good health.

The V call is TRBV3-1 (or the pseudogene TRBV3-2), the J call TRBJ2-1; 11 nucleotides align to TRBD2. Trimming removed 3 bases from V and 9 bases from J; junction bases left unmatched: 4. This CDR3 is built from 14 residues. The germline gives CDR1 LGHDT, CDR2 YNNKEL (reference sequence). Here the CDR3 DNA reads TGTGCCAGCAGCCAGGGACTAGCGGAGATTGAGCAGTTCTTC. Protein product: CASSQGLAEIEQFF.

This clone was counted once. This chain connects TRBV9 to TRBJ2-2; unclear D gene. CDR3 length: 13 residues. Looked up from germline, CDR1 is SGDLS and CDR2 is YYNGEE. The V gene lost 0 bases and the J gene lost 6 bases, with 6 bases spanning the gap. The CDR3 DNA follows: TGTGCCAGCAGCGTAGGTCGAGCCGGGGAGCTGTTTTTT. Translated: CASSVGRAGELFF.

CDR3 sequence reads: CASSLDRGEWYF. CDR3 sequence (DNA): TGTGCCAGCAGTTTAGACAGGGGGGAATGGTACTTC. The chain uses TRBV28 and TRBJ2-7; TRBD1 aligns across 9 bases. The CDR3 is made up of 12 amino acids. The V segment lost 2 bases and the J segment 12 bases; nucleotides outside the gene matches: 5. The germline V gene encodes CDR1 MDHEN and CDR2 SYDVKM.

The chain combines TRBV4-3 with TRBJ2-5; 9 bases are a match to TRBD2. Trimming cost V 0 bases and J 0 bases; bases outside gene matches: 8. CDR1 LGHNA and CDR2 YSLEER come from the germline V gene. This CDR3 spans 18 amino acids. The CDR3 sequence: CASSQESGGPGYQETQYF. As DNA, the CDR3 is TGCGCCAGCAGCCAAGAAAGCGGGGGGCCCGGGTACCAAGAGACCCAGTACTTC.

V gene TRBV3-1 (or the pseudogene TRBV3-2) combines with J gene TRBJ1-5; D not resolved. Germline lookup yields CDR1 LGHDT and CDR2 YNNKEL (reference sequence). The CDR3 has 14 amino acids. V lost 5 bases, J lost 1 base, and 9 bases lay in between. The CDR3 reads CASSKGGSNQPQHF. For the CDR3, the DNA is TGTGCCAGCAGCAAGGGTGGGAGCAATCAGCCCCAGCATTTT.

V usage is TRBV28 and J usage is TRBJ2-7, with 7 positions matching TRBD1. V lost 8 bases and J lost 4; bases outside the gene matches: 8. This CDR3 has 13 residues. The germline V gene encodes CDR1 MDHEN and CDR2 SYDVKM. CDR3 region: CASQPGQHYEQYF. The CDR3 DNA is TGTGCCAGCCAGCCGGGACAGCATTACGAGCAGTACTTC.

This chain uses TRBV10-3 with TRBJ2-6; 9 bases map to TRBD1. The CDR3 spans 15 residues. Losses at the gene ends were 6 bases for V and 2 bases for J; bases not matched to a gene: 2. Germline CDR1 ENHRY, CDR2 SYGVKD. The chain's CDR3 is CAIRGQGTGANVLTF. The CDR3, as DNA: TGTGCCATCAGGGGACAGGGTACTGGGGCCAACGTCCTGACTTTC.

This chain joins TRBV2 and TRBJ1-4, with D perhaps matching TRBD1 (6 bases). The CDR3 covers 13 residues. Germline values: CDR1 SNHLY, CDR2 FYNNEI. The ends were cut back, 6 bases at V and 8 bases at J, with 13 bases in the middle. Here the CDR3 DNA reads TGTGCCAGCAGGGAGGGGGATTACGAAAAACTGTTTTTT. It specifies CASREGDYEKLFF.

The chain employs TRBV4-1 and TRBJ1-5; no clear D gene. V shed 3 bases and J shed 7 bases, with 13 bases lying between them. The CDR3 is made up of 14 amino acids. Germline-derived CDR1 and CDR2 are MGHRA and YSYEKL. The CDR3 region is CASSQEREVQPQHF. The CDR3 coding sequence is TGCGCCAGCAGCCAGGAGAGGGAAGTGCAGCCCCAGCATTTT.

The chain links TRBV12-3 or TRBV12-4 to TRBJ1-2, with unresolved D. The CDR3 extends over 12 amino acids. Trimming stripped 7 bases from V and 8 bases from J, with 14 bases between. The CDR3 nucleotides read TGTGCCAGCATGGGGTTGATGGGGGGCTACACCTTC. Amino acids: CASMGLMGGYTF.

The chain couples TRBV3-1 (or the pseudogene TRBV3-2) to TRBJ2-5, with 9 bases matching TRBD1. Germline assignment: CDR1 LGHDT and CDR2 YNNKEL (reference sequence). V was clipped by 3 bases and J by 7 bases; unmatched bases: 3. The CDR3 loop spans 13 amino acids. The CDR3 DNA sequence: TGTGCCAGCAGCCAGGGACAGGGCGGGACCCAGTACTTC. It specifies CASSQGQGGTQYF.

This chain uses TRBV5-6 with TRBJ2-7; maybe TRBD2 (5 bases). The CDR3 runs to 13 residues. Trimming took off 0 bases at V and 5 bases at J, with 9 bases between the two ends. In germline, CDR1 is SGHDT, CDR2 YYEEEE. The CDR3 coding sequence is TGTGCCAGCAGCTTGGTCGGGGTCGACGAGCAGTACTTC. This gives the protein CASSLVGVDEQYF.

CDR3 protein: CASSRDGAYNEQFF. DNA of the CDR3: TGTGCCAGTAGCAGGGACGGGGCCTACAATGAGCAGTTCTTC. J is TRBJ2-1 and V is TRBV19; the D call may be TRBD1 or TRBD2 (5 bases each). The germline V gene encodes CDR1 LNHDA and CDR2 SQIVND (reference sequence). This CDR3 spans 14 amino acids. The V end lost 6 bases, the J end lost 2 bases, and 11 bases lay between the germline ends.